This section outlines one TCR beta chain sequence together with its context. Germline assignment: CDR1 LGHDT and CDR2 YNNKEL (reference sequence). V was shortened by 4 bases and J by 5 bases, with 8 bases between the two germline ends. The CDR3 is made up of 12 amino acids. These data are taken from a study of T-cell reconstitution after alpha-beta-depleted transplantation in children. Unique molecular identifiers tagged the TCRbeta library. TCRdb independently ran MiXCR on the PCR reads; one entry per CDR3 protein. The sample consists of about 640,000 distinct CDR3 sequences, 16% of them appearing once.

The V call is TRBV3-1, the J call TRBJ1-1; D perhaps matches TRBD1 (6 bases). This sample comprised PBMCs from the stem cell graft donor, obtained from the stem cell graft. The receptor was isolated from a human donor who donated a stem cell graft to a child with acute myeloid leukemia. Here the CDR3 reads CASSRGTTEAFF. The CDR3 DNA follows: TGTGCCAGCAGCCGGGGGACAACTGAAGCTTTCTTT.